This entry features one TCR beta chain sequence. Antigen: not known. Documented time point: after neoadjuvant nivolumab, at surgical resection. Patients had newly diagnosed, untreated stage II-IVA oral cavity squamous cell carcinoma. Assay used: immunoSEQ multiplex PCR; TCRdb lists only in-frame clones, some missing. The sample lists about 68,000 clones; around 83% were seen once. The CDR3 is 14 amino acids. The ends were cut back, 0 bases at V and 5 bases at J, with 11 bases in the middle. In germline, CDR1 is SGDLS, CDR2 YYNGEE. The data were obtained in a study of neoadjuvant anti-PD-1 for oral cavity cancer. Study-wide context: Patients mostly received three to four biweekly nivolumab doses at 3 mg/kg before surgery. Patients without progression got a fourth dose around day 43. Notes on the study in general: Each response group had just a few patients in TCR analyses.

This clonotype originated in a person between 40 and 85 years old with oral cavity squamous cell carcinoma. The source material was PBMCs, sampled after nivolumab (anti-PD-1) treatment. V gene TRBV9 combines with J gene TRBJ1-2; D unclear. The DNA for the CDR3 is TGTGCCAGCAGCGTAGGGGTCAGCGCATATGGCTACACCTTC. It yields the protein CASSVGVSAYGYTF.